Presented here are 7 T cell receptor beta chains from one specimen sequenced in a study of shared clonotypes between healthy human individuals. The repertoire was sequenced with immunoSEQ multiplex PCR; TCRdb's copy has only in-frame clones and lacks some. Of roughly 490,000 clones in the sample, over 65% are singletons; the top ten hold roughly 13%. The sequenced sample consisted of PBMCs. The source of these receptors is a woman aged 40-49 years in good health. Some clones in this sample may be carry-over from other donors' samples.

This clone was counted once. The chain combines TRBV7-9 with TRBJ1-1; a weak D match, TRBD1 (5 bases). Germline V CDR1 and CDR2: SEHNR, FQNEAQ (reference sequence). The V gene lost 1 base and the J gene lost 5 bases, with 11 bases spanning the gap. The length of the CDR3 is 14 residues. The CDR3 nucleotides read TGTGCCAGCAGCTTAGTGCATCGGGGGACTGAAGCTTTCTTT. This codes for CASSLVHRGTEAFF.

This clone was seen just once. The chain has TRBV6-5 and TRBJ1-2; possibly TRBD1 for D (6 bases). CDR3 length: 12 amino acids. Germline CDR1 MNHEY, CDR2 SVGAGI. The ends were cut back, 7 bases at V and 8 bases at J, with 14 bases in the middle. The CDR3 loop reads CASTGGLSGYTF. CDR3 DNA: TGTGCCAGCACCGGGGGGCTCTCGGGCTACACCTTC.

The chain carries TRBV30 and TRBJ1-5; 10 bases line up with TRBD1. Germline loops: CDR1 GTSNPN, CDR2 SVGIG (reference sequence). The CDR3 is made up of 15 amino acids. J lost 3 bases, V lost 2 bases, and 4 bases had no gene match. The CDR3, as DNA: TGTGCCTGGAGTTCGGACAGGGGGGTCAATCAGCCCCAGCATTTT. Translated, it gives CAWSSDRGVNQPQHF.

Here the CDR3 reads CASSGTPGQGTNGYTF. CDR3 nucleotide sequence: TGTGCCAGCAGCGGTACACCGGGACAGGGGACGAATGGCTACACCTTC. The rearrangement uses TRBV13 and TRBJ1-2, with 10 positions matching TRBD1. CDR1 is PRHDT and CDR2 is FYEKMQ in the germline V gene (reference sequence). Trimming cost V 5 bases and J 6 bases; bases outside gene matches: 12. The CDR3 consists of 16 residues.

The CDR3 coding sequence is TGTGCCAGCTCACCATGGGCCGGGGAAGGCAATCAGCCCCAGCATTTT. It encodes CASSPWAGEGNQPQHF. The chain couples TRBV18 to TRBJ1-5; D is uncertain. V was clipped by 2 bases and J by 2 bases, with 13 bases between them. The CDR3 sequence is 16 residues long. Germline V CDR1 and CDR2: KGHSH, LQKENI. Looking up the rest from reference TRBV18 and TRBJ1-5 gives the full variable domain: NAGVMQNPRHLVRRRGQEARLRCSPMKGHSHVYWYRQLPEEGLKFMVYLQKENIIDESGMPKERFSAEFPKEGPSILRIQQVVRGDSAAYFCASSPWAGEGNQPQHFGDGTRLSIL.

This chain joins TRBV7-3 and TRBJ1-5; the D is unclear. The V end lost 4 bases, the J end lost 6 bases, and 10 bases lay between the germline ends. The CDR3 runs to 13 residues. The V gene's germline CDR1 is SGHTA and CDR2 FQGTGA. CDR3 DNA: TGTGCCAGCAGCTCCGGCTTAGGTCAGCCCCAGCATTTT. Translation gives CASSSGLGQPQHF. Filled out from reference TRBV7-3 and TRBJ1-5, the complete variable domain reads GAGVSQTPSNKVTEKGKYVELRCDPISGHTALYWYRQSLGQGPEFLIYFQGTGAADDSGLPNDRFFAVRPEGSVSTLKIQRTERGDSAVYLCASSSGLGQPQHFGDGTRLSIL.

The chain uses TRBV6-4 and TRBJ2-1, with D possibly being TRBD2 (5 bases). Between the trimmed V and J ends, which lost 4 bases and 8 bases, there was a span of 12 bases. The CDR3 runs 13 residues. The germline CDR1 and CDR2 sequences are MRHNA and SNTAGT. The CDR3 coding sequence is TGTGCCAGCAGTGCCGCCACGGAGGATGAGCAGTTCTTC. Amino acids: CASSAATEDEQFF.